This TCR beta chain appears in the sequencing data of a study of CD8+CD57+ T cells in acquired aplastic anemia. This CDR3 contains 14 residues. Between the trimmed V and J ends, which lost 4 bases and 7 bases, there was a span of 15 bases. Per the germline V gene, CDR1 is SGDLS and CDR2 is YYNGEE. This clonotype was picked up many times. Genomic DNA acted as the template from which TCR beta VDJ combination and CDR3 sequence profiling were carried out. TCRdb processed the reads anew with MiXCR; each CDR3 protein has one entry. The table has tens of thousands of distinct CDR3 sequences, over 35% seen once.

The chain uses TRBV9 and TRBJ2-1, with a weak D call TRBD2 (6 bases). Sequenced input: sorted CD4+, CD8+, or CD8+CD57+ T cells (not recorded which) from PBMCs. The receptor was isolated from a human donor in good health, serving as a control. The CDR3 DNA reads TGTGCCAGCAGCTACAGCTGGGGGGATAATGAGCAGTTCTTC. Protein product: CASSYSWGDNEQFF. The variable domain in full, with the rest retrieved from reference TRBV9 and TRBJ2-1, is DSGVTQTPKHLITATGQRVTLRCSPRSGDLSVYWYQQSLDQGLQFLIQYYNGEERAKGNILERFSAQQFPDLHSELNLSSLELGDSALYFCASSYSWGDNEQFFGPGTRLTVL.